The entry below gives a single TCR beta chain sequence along with its context. The data are from a study of cytotoxic CD8 clonotypes in ibrutinib-treated CLL. Across the study: Following treatment for a median approximately 12 months, range 6 to 36, response samples were then taken.

Only in-frame clones appear in the TCRdb table, and some are missing; sequencing was by immunoSEQ multiplex PCR. The sample shows over 200,000 clones, roughly three quarters of them seen only once. The sample consisted of PBMCs, taken after 12 months of ibrutinib treatment. The sequence came from a human donor with chronic lymphocytic leukemia.

The CDR3 sequence: CASCPARRGSNQPQHF. The CDR3 region has the DNA TGTGCCAGCTGCCCCGCACGTCGGGGTAGCAATCAGCCCCAGCATTTT. The V call is TRBV6-4, the J call TRBJ1-5; D unclear. The V gene lost 8 bases and the J gene lost 0 bases, with 17 bases spanning the gap. This CDR3 comprises 16 residues. Germline V CDR1 and CDR2: MRHNA, SNTAGT.